The 19 T cell receptor beta chains below were found in one sample sequenced in a study of cytomegalovirus exposure and HLA in healthy donors. Primers for the PCR totalled 60 Vbeta and 13 Jbeta. Clones were sequenced by immunoSEQ multiplex PCR, and TCRdb holds only the in-frame ones, with some missing. The sample holds 150,000 to 200,000 clones; around 78% are singletons and the top ten take 3% to 3.5%. Sequencing was carried out using PBMCs. These receptors were obtained from a woman between 35 and 50 years old in good health and CMV-seronegative.

The chain recombines TRBV14 with TRBJ1-1; 9 positions match TRBD1. After removal of 6 bases from V and 5 bases from J, the junction contained 7 bases not matched to a gene. Germline-derived CDR1 and CDR2 are SGHDN and FVKESK. This CDR3 spans 14 amino acids. In nucleotides, the CDR3 is TGTGCCAGCAGTCCACAGGGGGCGCGAACTGAAGCTTTCTTT. It translates to CASSPQGARTEAFF.

The V call is TRBV27, the J call TRBJ1-1; D gene ambiguous. CDR1 is MNHEY, CDR2 SMNVEV, per germline (reference sequence). The V gene lost 5 bases and the J gene lost 1 base, with 11 bases spanning the gap. This CDR3 has 14 residues. CDR3 amino acids: CASSTTVPNTEAFF. CDR3 in DNA: TGTGCCAGCAGTACCACGGTCCCGAACACTGAAGCTTTCTTT.

CDR3 DNA sequence: TGTGCCAGCAGCCCACTTGCACTCTCATACACAGATACGCAGTATTTT. This encodes CASSPLALSYTDTQYF. The chain couples TRBV11-2 to TRBJ2-3; no firm D call. In germline, CDR1 is SGHAT, CDR2 FQNNGV. V lost 5 bases and J 2 bases, leaving 17 bases between the germline ends. The CDR3 contains 16 residues.

The chain is built from TRBV10-2 and TRBJ1-6; D is possibly TRBD1 (6 bases). Trimming shortened V by 2 bases and J by 10 bases, and 15 bases separated the two germline ends. The CDR3 has 15 residues. Looked up from germline, CDR1 is WSHSY and CDR2 is SAAADI. CDR3 protein: CASSEQITGNSPLHF. DNA of the CDR3: TGCGCCAGCAGTGAGCAAATAACAGGGAACTCACCCCTCCACTTT.

This clone was counted a few times. V and J are TRBV6-5 and TRBJ1-1; 8 bases line up with TRBD1. V shed 6 bases, J shed 1 base, and the junction held 7 bases outside the gene matches. Per germline, CDR1 MNHEY and CDR2 SVGAGI. The CDR3 has 15 residues. The chain's CDR3 is CASRRTGTGNTEAFF. The CDR3 DNA follows: TGTGCCAGCAGACGGACGGGGACAGGGAACACTGAAGCTTTCTTT.

The chain joins TRBV9 to TRBJ2-5; D is ambiguous. Germline V lookup: CDR1 SGDLS, CDR2 YYNGEE. The CDR3 covers 15 residues. Trimming took off 3 bases at V and 4 bases at J, with 16 bases between the two ends. CDR3: CASSATGASGETQYF. CDR3 DNA: TGTGCCAGCAGCGCTACCGGCGCGTCGGGAGAGACCCAGTACTTC.

V usage is TRBV19 and J usage is TRBJ1-4; the D is unclear. Trimming took off 5 bases at V and 6 bases at J, with 10 bases between the two ends. This CDR3 is built from 13 residues. The V gene's germline CDR1 is LNHDA and CDR2 SQIVND (reference sequence). The CDR3, as DNA: TGTGCCAGTAGTTCCAGTCTGGATGAAAAACTGTTTTTT. Translated: CASSSSLDEKLFF.

This clone was seen more than once but under ten times. J is TRBJ1-2 and V is TRBV6-5; TRBD1 agrees at 9 bases. The germline V gene encodes CDR1 MNHEY and CDR2 SVGAGI. With V trimmed by 5 bases and J by 5 bases, 6 bases remained unmatched. The CDR3 contains 14 residues. CDR3 loop: CASSTGTGPYGYTF. Here the CDR3 DNA reads TGTGCCAGCAGTACAGGGACAGGGCCATATGGCTACACCTTC.

The chain links TRBV6-1 to TRBJ2-5, with a weak D call TRBD1 (6 bases). The germline CDR1 and CDR2 sequences are MNHNS and SASEGT. This CDR3 comprises 15 residues. Trimming stripped 4 bases from V and 3 bases from J, with 15 bases between. The CDR3 here is CASSATNHREETQYF. The DNA of the CDR3 is TGTGCCAGCAGTGCAACCAATCACAGGGAAGAGACCCAGTACTTC.

The gene calls are TRBV7-9 and TRBJ2-1; D perhaps matches TRBD2 (5 bases). Per germline, CDR1 SEHNR and CDR2 FQNEAQ (reference sequence). This CDR3 contains 15 residues. V gave up 7 bases and J gave up 2 bases, with 15 bases separating them. The CDR3 spells CASTAPGIAYNEQFF. The CDR3 bases are TGTGCCAGCACCGCCCCGGGGATCGCCTACAATGAGCAGTTCTTC.

The chain joins TRBV11-1 to TRBJ1-5; 8 positions match TRBD1. After removal of 4 bases from V and 0 bases from J, the junction contained 11 bases not matched to a gene. The length of the CDR3 is 18 residues. Germline loops: CDR1 SGHAT, CDR2 FQDESV (reference sequence). Written as DNA, the CDR3 is TGTGCCAGCAGCTCTGCCCAGGGGGCTGAGCATAGCAATCAGCCCCAGCATTTT. Translated, it gives CASSSAQGAEHSNQPQHF.

The chain couples TRBV6-4 to TRBJ2-2; 11 bases map to TRBD1. The CDR3 covers 17 residues. The V gene end was trimmed by 2 bases and the J gene end by 5 bases; junction bases not matched to a gene: 7. Germline loops: CDR1 MRHNA, CDR2 SNTAGT. CDR3 in DNA: TGTGCCAGCAGTGACCCCCCGGGACAGGGGGGGACCGGGGAGCTGTTTTTT. Encoded protein: CASSDPPGQGGTGELFF.

The CDR3 is CASRSLDRPALNYGYTF. CDR3 in DNA: TGTGCCAGCAGGAGCTTAGATAGACCAGCGCTCAACTATGGCTACACCTTC. This rearrangement joins TRBV5-4 to TRBJ1-2; no reliable D call. This CDR3 is built from 17 residues. CDR1 SGHNT and CDR2 YYREEE come from the germline V gene (reference sequence). Between the trimmed V and J ends, which lost 5 bases and 2 bases, there was a span of 22 bases.

This rearrangement joins TRBV2 to TRBJ1-1; TRBD1 matches 7 bases. V was pared by 6 bases and J by 4 bases, with 5 bases of the junction left unmatched. The V gene's germline CDR1 is SNHLY and CDR2 FYNNEI. CDR3 size: 13 residues. The CDR3: CASSATGTTEAFF. The CDR3, as DNA: TGTGCCAGCAGCGCGACAGGGACCACTGAAGCTTTCTTT.

The chain carries TRBV4-1 and TRBJ1-4; weak D call: TRBD1 (5 bases). The CDR3 spans 15 residues. Germline V CDR1 and CDR2: MGHRA, YSYEKL. V was cut by 0 bases and J by 4 bases, with 9 bases left in between. CDR3 sequence (DNA): TGCGCCAGCAGCCAAGATTACAGGTTTAATGAAAAACTGTTTTTT. Its protein is CASSQDYRFNEKLFF.

The rearrangement uses TRBV5-4 and TRBJ1-1; D is uncertain. The CDR3 has 12 amino acids. Trimming removed 2 bases from V and 6 bases from J, with 8 bases in between. Germline assignment: CDR1 SGHNT and CDR2 YYREEE (reference sequence). CDR3 protein: CASSFTGSEAFF. The CDR3, as DNA: TGTGCCAGCAGCTTTACGGGATCTGAAGCTTTCTTT.

The gene calls are TRBV11-2 and TRBJ1-1; 7 bases are shared with TRBD1. The ends lost 3 bases at V and 1 base at J; junction bases unmatched: 11. Per the germline V gene, CDR1 is SGHAT and CDR2 is FQNNGV. This CDR3 region has 17 residues. In DNA form, the CDR3 reads TGTGCCAGCAGCTTTTCTTCCCTCAGGGGGACGAACACTGAAGCTTTCTTT. Translating gives CASSFSSLRGTNTEAFF. Full variable domain (rest looked up from reference TRBV11-2 and TRBJ1-1): EAGVAQSPRYKIIEKRQSVAFWCNPISGHATLYWYQQILGQGPKLLIQFQNNGVVDDSQLPKDRFSAERLKGVDSTLKIQPAKLEDSAVYLCASSFSSLRGTNTEAFFGQGTRLTVV.

V and J are TRBV5-1 and TRBJ2-3, with 10 bases fitting TRBD2. Germline V gene data show CDR1 as SGHRS and CDR2 as YFSETQ. This CDR3 has 20 residues. V shed 1 base and J 4 bases; nucleotides not matched to a gene: 18. This CDR3 is CASSLRSASGGDGPPDTQYF. The CDR3 bases are TGCGCCAGCAGCTTGAGGTCGGCTAGCGGGGGAGATGGACCTCCAGATACGCAGTATTTT. The full variable domain, completed using reference TRBV5-1 and TRBJ2-3, is KAGVTQTPRYLIKTRGQQVTLSCSPISGHRSVSWYQQTPGQGLQFLFEYFSETQRNKGNFPGRFSGRQFSNSRSEMNVSTLELGDSALYLCASSLRSASGGDGPPDTQYFGPGTRLTVL.

The V call is TRBV7-2, the J call TRBJ2-3; 10 positions agree with TRBD2. From germline, CDR1 is SGHTA and CDR2 FQGNSA. Unmatched junction bases numbered 12, after V lost 9 bases and J lost 3 bases. This CDR3 is 16 amino acids long. The CDR3 here is CARGKRGGSGTDTQYF. The DNA of the CDR3 is TGTGCCAGAGGGAAGCGGGGGGGCTCTGGGACAGATACGCAGTATTTT.